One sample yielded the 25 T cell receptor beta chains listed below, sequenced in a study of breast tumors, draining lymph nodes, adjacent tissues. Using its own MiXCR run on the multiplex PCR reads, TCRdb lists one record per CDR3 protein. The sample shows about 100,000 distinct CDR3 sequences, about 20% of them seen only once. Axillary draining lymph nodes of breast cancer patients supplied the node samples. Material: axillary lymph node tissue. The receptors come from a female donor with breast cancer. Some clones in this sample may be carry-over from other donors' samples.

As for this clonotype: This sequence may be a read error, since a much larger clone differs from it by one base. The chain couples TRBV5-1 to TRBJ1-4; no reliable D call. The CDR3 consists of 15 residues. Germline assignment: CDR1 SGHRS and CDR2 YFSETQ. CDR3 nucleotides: TGCGCCAGCAGCCGAAGTGATGCAACTAATGAAGAACTGTTTTTT. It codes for CASSRSDATNEELFF.

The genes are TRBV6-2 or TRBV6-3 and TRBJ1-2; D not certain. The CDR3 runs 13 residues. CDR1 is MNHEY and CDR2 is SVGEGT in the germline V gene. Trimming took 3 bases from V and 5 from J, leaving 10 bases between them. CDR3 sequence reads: CASSYSATYGYTF. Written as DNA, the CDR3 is TGTGCCAGCAGTTATTCGGCCACTTATGGCTACACCTTC.

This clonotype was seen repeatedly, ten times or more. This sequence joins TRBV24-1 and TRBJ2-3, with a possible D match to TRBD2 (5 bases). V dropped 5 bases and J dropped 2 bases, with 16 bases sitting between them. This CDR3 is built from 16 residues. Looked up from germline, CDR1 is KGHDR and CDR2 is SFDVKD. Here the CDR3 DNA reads TGTGCCACCAGTGTTGGGAGCCACATTCCCACAGATACGCAGTATTTT. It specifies CATSVGSHIPTDTQYF.

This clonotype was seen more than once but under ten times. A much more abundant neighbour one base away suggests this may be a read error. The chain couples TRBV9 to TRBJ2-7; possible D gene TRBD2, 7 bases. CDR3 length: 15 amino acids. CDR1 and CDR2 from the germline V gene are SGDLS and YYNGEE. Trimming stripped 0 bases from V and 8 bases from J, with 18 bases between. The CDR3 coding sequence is TGTGCCAGCAGCGTAGAGGTGGGGGCGGGGGACAAGCAGTACTTC. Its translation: CASSVEVGAGDKQYF.

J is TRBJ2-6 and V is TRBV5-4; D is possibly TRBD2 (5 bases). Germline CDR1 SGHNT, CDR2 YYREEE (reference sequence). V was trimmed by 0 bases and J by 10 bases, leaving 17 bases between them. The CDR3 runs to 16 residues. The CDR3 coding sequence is TGTGCCAGCAGCTTGGTTCCGACTTGGGAGTCTAACGTCCTGACTTTC. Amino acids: CASSLVPTWESNVLTF.

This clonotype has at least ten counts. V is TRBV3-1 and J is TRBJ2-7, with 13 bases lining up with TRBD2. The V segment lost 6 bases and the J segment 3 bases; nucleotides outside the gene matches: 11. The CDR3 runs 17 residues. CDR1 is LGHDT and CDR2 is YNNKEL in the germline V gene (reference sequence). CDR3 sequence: CASSPPLGLAGVYEQYF. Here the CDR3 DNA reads TGTGCCAGCAGTCCTCCTTTAGGACTAGCGGGAGTCTACGAGCAGTACTTC.

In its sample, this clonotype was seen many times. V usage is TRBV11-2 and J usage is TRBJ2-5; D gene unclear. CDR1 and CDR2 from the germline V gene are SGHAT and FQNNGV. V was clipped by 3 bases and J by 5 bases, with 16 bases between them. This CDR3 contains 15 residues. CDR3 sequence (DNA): TGTGCCAGCAGCTTTGGCAACGGATATGGGGAGACCCAGTACTTC. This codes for CASSFGNGYGETQYF. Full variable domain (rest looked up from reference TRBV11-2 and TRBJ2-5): EAGVAQSPRYKIIEKRQSVAFWCNPISGHATLYWYQQILGQGPKLLIQFQNNGVVDDSQLPKDRFSAERLKGVDSTLKIQPAKLEDSAVYLCASSFGNGYGETQYFGPGTRLLVL.

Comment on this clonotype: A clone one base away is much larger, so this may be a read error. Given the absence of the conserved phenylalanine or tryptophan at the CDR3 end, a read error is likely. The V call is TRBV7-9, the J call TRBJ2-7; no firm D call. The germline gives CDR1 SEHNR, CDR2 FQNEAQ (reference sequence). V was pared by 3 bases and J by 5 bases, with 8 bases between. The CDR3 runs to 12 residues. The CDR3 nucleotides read TGTGCCAGCAGCTTTGGCCCAAACGAGCAGTACTCC. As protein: CASSFGPNEQYS.

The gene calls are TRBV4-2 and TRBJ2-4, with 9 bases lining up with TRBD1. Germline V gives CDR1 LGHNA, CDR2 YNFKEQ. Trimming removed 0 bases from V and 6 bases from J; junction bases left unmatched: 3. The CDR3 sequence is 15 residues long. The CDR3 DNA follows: TGTGCCAGCAGCCAAGATGGGACAGGGACAAACATTCAGTACTTC. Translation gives CASSQDGTGTNIQYF.

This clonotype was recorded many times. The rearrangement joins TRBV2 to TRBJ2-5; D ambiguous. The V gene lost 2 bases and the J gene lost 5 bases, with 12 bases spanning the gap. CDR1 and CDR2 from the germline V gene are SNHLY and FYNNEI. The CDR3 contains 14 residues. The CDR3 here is CASSEQAGRETQYF. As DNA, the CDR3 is TGTGCCAGCAGTGAACAGGCAGGCAGGGAGACCCAGTACTTC. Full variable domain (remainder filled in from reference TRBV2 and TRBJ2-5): EPEVTQTPSHQVTQMGQEVILRCVPISNHLYFYWYRQILGQKVEFLVSFYNNEISEKSEIFDDQFSVERPDGSNFTLKIRSTKLEDSAMYFCASSEQAGRETQYFGPGTRLLVL.

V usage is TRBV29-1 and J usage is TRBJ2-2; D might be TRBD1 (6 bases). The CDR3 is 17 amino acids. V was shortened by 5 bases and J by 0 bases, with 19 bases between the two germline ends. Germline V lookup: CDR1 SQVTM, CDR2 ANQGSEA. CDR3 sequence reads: CSVMTSLDSANTGELFF. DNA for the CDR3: TGCAGCGTTATGACAAGCCTGGACAGCGCGAACACCGGGGAGCTGTTTTTT.

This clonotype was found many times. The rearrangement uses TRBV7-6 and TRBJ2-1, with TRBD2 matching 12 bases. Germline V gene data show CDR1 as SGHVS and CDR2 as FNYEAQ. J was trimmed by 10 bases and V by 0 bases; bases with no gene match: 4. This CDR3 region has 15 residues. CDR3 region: CASSLAASGREEQFF. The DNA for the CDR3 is TGTGCCAGCAGCTTAGCGGCTAGCGGGAGGGAAGAGCAGTTCTTC.

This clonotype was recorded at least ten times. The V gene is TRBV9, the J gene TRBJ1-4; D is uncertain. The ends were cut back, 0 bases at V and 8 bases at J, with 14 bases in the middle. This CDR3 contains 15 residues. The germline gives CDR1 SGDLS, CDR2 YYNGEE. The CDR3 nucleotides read TGTGCCAGCAGCGTAGCGTGGCAGACGGGCGAAAAACTGTTTTTT. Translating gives CASSVAWQTGEKLFF.

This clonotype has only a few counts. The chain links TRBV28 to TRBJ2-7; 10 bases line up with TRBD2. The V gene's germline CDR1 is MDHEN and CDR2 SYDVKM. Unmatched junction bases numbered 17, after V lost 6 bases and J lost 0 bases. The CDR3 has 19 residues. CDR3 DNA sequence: TGTGCCAGCAGGTCCCCCCGGGTTAGCGGGAGGATTTACTCCTACGAGCAGTACTTC. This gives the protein CASRSPRVSGRIYSYEQYF.

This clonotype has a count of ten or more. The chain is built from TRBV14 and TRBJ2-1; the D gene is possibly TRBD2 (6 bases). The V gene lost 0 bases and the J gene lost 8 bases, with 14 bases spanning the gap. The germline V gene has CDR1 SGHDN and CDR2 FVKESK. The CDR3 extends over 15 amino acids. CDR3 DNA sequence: TGTGCCAGCAGCCAAGATGGCGGGGTCTCAGATGAGCAGTTCTTC. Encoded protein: CASSQDGGVSDEQFF.

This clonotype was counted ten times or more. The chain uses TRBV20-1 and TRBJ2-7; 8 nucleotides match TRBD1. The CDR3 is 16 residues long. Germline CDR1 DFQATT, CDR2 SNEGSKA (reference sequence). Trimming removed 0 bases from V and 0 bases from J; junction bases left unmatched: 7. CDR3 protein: CSARDLEDRVSYEQYF. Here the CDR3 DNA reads TGCAGTGCTAGAGATCTCGAGGACAGGGTCTCCTACGAGCAGTACTTC.

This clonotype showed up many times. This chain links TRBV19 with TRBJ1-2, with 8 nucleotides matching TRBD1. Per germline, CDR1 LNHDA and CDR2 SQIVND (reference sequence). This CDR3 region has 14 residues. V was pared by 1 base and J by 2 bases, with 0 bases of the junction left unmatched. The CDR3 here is CASSIGQGNYGYTF. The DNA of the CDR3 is TGTGCCAGTAGTATAGGACAGGGGAACTATGGCTACACCTTC.

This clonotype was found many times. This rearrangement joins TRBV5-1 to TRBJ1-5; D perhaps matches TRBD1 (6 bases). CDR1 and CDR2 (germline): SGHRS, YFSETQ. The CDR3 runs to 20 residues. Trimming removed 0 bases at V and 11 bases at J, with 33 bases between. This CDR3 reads CASSLERGRSRGDRIGAQHF. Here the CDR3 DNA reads TGCGCCAGCAGCTTGGAGAGAGGACGCTCCCGCGGTGACAGGATAGGAGCCCAGCATTTT. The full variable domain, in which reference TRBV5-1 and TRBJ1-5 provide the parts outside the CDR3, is KAGVTQTPRYLIKTRGQQVTLSCSPISGHRSVSWYQQTPGQGLQFLFEYFSETQRNKGNFPGRFSGRQFSNSRSEMNVSTLELGDSALYLCASSLERGRSRGDRIGAQHFGDGTRLSIL.

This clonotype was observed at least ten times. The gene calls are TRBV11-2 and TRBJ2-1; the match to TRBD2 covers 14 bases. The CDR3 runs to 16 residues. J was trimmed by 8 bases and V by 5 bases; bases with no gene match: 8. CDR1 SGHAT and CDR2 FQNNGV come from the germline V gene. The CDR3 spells CASSPRGLAGVDEQFF. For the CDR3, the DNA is TGTGCCAGCAGCCCCAGGGGACTAGCGGGAGTGGATGAGCAGTTCTTC.

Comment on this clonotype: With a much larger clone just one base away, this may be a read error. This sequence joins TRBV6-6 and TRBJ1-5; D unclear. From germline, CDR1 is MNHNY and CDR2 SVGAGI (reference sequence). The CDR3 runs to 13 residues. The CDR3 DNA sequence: TGTGCCAGCAGCCCCCTGGGCAATCGGCCCCAGCATTTT. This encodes CASSPLGNRPQHF.

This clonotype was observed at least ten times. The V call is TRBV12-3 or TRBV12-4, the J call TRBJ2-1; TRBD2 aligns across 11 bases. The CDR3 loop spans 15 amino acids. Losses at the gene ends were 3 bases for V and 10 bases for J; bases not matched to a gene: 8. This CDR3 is CASSLGLAGGREQFF. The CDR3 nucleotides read TGTGCCAGCAGTTTGGGGCTAGCGGGAGGACGAGAGCAGTTCTTC.

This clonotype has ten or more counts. CDR3 region: CATSDPGEVTQYF. Written as DNA, the CDR3 is TGTGCCACCAGTGATCCAGGGGAGGTTACGCAGTATTTT. This chain connects TRBV24-1 to TRBJ2-3; D is tentatively TRBD1 or TRBD2 (6 bases each). Germline V lookup: CDR1 KGHDR, CDR2 SFDVKD. Trimming took 3 bases from V and 8 from J, leaving 11 bases between them. This CDR3 is built from 13 residues.

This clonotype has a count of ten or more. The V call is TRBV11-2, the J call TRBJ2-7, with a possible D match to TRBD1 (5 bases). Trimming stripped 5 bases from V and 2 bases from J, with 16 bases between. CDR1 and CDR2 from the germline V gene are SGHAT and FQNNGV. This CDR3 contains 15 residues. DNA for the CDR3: TGTGCCAGCAGCCCGTACCAAGCAGGGCCCTACGAGCAGTACTTC. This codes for CASSPYQAGPYEQYF.

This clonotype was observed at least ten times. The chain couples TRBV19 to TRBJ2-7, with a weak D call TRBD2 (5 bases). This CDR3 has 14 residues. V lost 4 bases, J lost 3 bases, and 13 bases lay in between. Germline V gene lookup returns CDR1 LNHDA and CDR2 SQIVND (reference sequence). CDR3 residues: CASSTRELIYEQYF. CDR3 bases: TGTGCCAGTAGTACCCGGGAACTGATCTACGAGCAGTACTTC.

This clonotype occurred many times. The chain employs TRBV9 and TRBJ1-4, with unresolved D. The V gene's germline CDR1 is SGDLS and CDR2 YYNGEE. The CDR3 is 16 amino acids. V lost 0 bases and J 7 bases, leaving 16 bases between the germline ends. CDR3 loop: CASSVGSGRGTEKLFF. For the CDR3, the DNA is TGTGCCAGCAGCGTAGGGTCAGGACGCGGTACTGAAAAACTGTTTTTT.